Included here is one T cell receptor (beta chain) sequence, with context. Its cognate antigen is unknown. These data come from a study of CD8+CD57+ T cells in acquired aplastic anemia. Background on the study: Across the sorted CD4+ and CD8+ cells, DNA amounts averaged roughly 3.5 ug. General study findings and limits: Patients showed no significant difference from controls in CD8+ Simpson's diversity.

V gave up 3 bases and J gave up 7 bases, with 14 bases separating them. This CDR3 is built from 14 residues. The germline CDR1 and CDR2 sequences are SGHRS and YFSETQ. All patients picked for sequencing had shown, by flow cytometry, an expansion of CD8+CD57+ cells. Genomic DNA provided the template from which TCR beta VDJ and CDR3 profiles were obtained. TCRdb analysed the reads with MiXCR anew, one entry per CDR3 protein. The table includes about 58,000 distinct CDR3 sequences, just over 55% detected once. The chain recombines TRBV5-1 with TRBJ2-1; possible D gene TRBD1, 5 bases. Source material: sorted CD4+, CD8+, or CD8+CD57+ T cells (not recorded which) from PBMCs. This sequence originates from a human donor with aplastic anemia. CDR3 sequence (DNA): TGCGCCAGCAGCTCAAATGTGTACAGGAATGAGCAGTTCTTC. This codes for CASSSNVYRNEQFF.